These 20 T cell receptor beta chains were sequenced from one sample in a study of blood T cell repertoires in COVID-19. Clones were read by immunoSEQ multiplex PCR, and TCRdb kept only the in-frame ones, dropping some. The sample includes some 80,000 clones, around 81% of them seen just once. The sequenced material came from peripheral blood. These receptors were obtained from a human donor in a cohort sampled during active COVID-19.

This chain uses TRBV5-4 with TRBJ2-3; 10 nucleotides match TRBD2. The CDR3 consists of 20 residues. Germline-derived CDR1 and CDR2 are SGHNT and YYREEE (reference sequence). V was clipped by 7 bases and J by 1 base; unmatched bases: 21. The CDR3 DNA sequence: TGTGCCAGCCGCGCCGGCGGGCTAGCGGGGGTGGGTTTTGGCACAGATACGCAGTATTTT. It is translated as CASRAGGLAGVGFGTDTQYF.

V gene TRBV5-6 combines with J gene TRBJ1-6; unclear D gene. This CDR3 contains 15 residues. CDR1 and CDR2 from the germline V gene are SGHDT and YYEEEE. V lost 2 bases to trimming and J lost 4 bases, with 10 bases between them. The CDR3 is CASSLYRDYNSPLHF. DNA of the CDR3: TGTGCCAGCAGCTTATACAGAGATTATAATTCACCCCTCCACTTT.

The CDR3 sequence is CASSIDSSINYGYTF. The CDR3 DNA reads as TGTGCCAGCAGCATCGACAGCAGCATTAACTATGGCTACACCTTC. V and J are TRBV5-4 and TRBJ1-2; perhaps TRBD1 as D (5 bases). Germline V lookup: CDR1 SGHNT, CDR2 YYREEE (reference sequence). Trimming took off 4 bases at V and 1 base at J, with 14 bases between the two ends. The CDR3 loop spans 15 amino acids.

The CDR3: CASSPSQGGNQPQHF. The CDR3 DNA reads as TGTGCCAGCAGTCCGTCCCAGGGTGGAAATCAGCCCCAGCATTTT. The chain is built from TRBV2 and TRBJ1-5, with a possible D match to TRBD1 (5 bases). Trimming removed 5 bases from V and 4 bases from J, with 15 bases in between. The germline CDR1 and CDR2 sequences are SNHLY and FYNNEI. The CDR3 has 15 residues.

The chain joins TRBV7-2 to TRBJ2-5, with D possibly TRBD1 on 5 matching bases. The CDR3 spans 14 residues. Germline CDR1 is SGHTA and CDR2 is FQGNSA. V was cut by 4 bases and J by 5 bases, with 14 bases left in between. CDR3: CASSSSRGVETQYF. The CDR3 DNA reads TGTGCCAGCAGCTCCTCTAGGGGCGTTGAGACCCAGTACTTC.

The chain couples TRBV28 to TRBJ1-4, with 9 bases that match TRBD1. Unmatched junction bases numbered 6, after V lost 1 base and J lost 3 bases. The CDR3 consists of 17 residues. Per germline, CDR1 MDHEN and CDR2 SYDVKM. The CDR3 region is CASSLFVQGASNEKLFF. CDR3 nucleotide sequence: TGTGCCAGCAGTTTATTCGTACAGGGGGCGTCTAATGAAAAACTGTTTTTT.

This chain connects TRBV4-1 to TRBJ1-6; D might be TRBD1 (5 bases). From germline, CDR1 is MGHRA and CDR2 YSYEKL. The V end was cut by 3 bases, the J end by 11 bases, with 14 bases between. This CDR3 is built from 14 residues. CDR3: CASSQDKGTTPLHF. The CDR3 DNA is TGCGCCAGCAGCCAGGACAAGGGAACTACACCCCTCCACTTT.

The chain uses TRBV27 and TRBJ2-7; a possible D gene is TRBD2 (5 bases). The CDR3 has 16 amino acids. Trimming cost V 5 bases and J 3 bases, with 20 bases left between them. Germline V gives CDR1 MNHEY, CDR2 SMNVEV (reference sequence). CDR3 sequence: CASSNPPRGALYEQYF. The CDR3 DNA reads TGTGCCAGCAGTAACCCCCCCCGGGGTGCCCTCTACGAGCAGTACTTC.

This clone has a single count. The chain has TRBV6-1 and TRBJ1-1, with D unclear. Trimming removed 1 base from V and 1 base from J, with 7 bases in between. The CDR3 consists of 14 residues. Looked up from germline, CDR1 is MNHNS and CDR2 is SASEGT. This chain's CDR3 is CASSEVRKNTEAFF. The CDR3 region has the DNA TGTGCCAGCAGTGAAGTGCGGAAGAACACTGAAGCTTTCTTT.

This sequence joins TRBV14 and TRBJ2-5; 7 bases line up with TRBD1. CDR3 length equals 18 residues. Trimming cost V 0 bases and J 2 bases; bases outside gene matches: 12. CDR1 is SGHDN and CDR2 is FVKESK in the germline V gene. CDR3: CASSQEGNRGWDQETQYF. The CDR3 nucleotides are TGTGCCAGCAGCCAAGAAGGAAACAGGGGTTGGGATCAAGAGACCCAGTACTTC. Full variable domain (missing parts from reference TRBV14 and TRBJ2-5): EAGVTQFPSHSVIEKGQTVTLRCDPISGHDNLYWYRRVMGKEIKFLLHFVKESKQDESGMPNNRFLAERTGGTYSTLKVQPAELEDSGVYFCASSQEGNRGWDQETQYFGPGTRLLVL.

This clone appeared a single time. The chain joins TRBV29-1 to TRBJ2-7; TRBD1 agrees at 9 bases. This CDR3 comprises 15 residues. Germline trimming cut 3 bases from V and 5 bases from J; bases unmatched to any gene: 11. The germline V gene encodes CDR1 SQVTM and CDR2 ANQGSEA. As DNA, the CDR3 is TGCAGCGTTGACGCGTCCCCGGGGACAGGGAACGAGCAGTACTTC. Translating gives CSVDASPGTGNEQYF.

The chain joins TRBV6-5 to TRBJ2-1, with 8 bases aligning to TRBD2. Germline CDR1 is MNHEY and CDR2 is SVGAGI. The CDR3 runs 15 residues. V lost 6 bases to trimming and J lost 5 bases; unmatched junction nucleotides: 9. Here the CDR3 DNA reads TGTGCCAGCAGGGATCGAGCGGGGGTTAACAATGAGCAGTTCTTC. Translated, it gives CASRDRAGVNNEQFF.

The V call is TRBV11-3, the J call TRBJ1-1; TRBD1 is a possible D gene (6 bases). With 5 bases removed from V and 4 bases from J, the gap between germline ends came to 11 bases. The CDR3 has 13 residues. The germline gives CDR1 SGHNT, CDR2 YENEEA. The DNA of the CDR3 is TGTGCCAGCAGCATGATAGGGGGCACTGAAGCTTTCTTT. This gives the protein CASSMIGGTEAFF.

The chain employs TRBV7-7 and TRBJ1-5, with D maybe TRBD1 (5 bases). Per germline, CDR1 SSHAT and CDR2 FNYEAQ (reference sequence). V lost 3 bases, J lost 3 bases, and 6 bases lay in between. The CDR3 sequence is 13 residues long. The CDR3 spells CASSLGPNQPQHF. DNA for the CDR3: TGTGCCAGCAGCTTGGGGCCCAATCAGCCCCAGCATTTT.

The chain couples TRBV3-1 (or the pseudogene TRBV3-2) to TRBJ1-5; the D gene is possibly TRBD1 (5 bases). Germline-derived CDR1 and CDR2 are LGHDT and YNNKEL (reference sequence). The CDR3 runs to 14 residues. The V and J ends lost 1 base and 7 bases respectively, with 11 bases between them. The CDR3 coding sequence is TGTGCCAGCAGCCAAGGGCGGGGCAGCCAGCCCCAGCATTTT. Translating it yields CASSQGRGSQPQHF.

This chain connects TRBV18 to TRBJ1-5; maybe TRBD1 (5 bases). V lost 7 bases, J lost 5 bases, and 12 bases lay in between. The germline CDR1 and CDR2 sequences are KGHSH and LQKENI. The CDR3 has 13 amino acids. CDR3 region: CASCPGRDQPQHF. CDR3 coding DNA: TGTGCCAGCTGCCCCGGCAGGGATCAGCCCCAGCATTTT.

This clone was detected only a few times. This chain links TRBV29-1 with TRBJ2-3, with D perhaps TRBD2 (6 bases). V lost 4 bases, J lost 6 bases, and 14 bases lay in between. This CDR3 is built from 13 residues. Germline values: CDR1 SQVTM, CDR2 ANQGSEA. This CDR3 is CSVGGSGADTQYF. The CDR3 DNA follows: TGCAGCGTTGGGGGTAGCGGAGCCGATACGCAGTATTTT.

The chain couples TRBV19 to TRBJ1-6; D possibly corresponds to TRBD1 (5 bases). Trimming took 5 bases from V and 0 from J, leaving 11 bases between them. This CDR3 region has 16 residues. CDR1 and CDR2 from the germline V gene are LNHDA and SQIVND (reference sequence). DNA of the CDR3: TGTGCCAGTAGTGACCAGGGCAGCTCCTATAATTCACCCCTCCACTTT. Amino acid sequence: CASSDQGSSYNSPLHF.

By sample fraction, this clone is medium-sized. Here the CDR3 DNA reads TGTGCCAGCAGTTTGGGAGACACCGGGGAGCTGTTTTTT. Translation gives CASSLGDTGELFF. The chain couples TRBV6-6 to TRBJ2-2; maybe TRBD2 (5 bases). Deletions cut 4 bases from V and 3 bases from J, with 6 bases between. The CDR3 is 13 residues long. The germline gives CDR1 MNHNY, CDR2 SVGAGI (reference sequence).

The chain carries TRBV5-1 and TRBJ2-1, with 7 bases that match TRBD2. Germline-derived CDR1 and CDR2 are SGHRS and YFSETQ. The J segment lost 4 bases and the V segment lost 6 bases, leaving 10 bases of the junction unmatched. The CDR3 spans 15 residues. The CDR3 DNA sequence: TGCGCCAGCAACTCTGGGACTACTTCGTACAATGAGCAGTTCTTC. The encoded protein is CASNSGTTSYNEQFF. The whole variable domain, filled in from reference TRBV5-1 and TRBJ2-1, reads KAGVTQTPRYLIKTRGQQVTLSCSPISGHRSVSWYQQTPGQGLQFLFEYFSETQRNKGNFPGRFSGRQFSNSRSEMNVSTLELGDSALYLCASNSGTTSYNEQFFGPGTRLTVL.